This T cell receptor (beta chain) was captured by sequencing in a study of OX40 agonist ivuxolimab in advanced cancers. Study-level information: Under the entry rules, prior anti-PD-1, anti-PD-L1 or anti-CTLA-4 therapy was allowed, and approximately 40% had some.

Produced via immunoSEQ multiplex PCR; TCRdb's table is partial and in-frame only. The data contain 40,000 or so clones, 85% to 90% of them singletons. V was pared by 6 bases and J by 0 bases, with 3 bases of the junction left unmatched. CDR3 length equals 13 residues. CDR1 SQVTM and CDR2 ANQGSEA come from the germline V gene. Sequences were derived from CD4+ or CD8+ T cells sorted from blood, sampled in a trial of the OX40 agonist ivuxolimab. This clonotype originated in an adult with an advanced solid tumor such as melanoma, head and neck, liver or kidney cancer. The chain links TRBV29-1 to TRBJ2-7, with 9 positions matching TRBD1. The CDR3 loop reads CSVTGGVSYEQYF. In nucleotides, the CDR3 is TGCAGCGTAACAGGGGGCGTCTCCTACGAGCAGTACTTC.